This T cell receptor (beta chain) was sequenced in a study of technical replicates of blood from several donors. Measured with immunoSEQ multiplex PCR; TCRdb has only the in-frame clones, and not every one. The sample holds tens of thousands of clones, more than 85% seen once. CDR1 and CDR2 (germline): SGDLS, YYNGEE. The CDR3 has 13 amino acids. V gave up 2 bases and J gave up 7 bases, with 10 bases separating them. This receptor was obtained from a human donor in good health. Material for sequencing was T cells isolated from PBMCs. The rearrangement joins TRBV9 to TRBJ1-5; the D is unclear. The CDR3 region is CASSVGLLQPQHF. The CDR3 DNA is TGTGCCAGCAGCGTGGGCCTCTTACAGCCCCAGCATTTT.